The 8 T cell receptor beta chains below were found in one sample sequenced in a study of blood T cell repertoires in COVID-19. Produced via immunoSEQ multiplex PCR; TCRdb's table is partial and in-frame only. The repertoire holds 150,000 or so clones, with around 85% as singletons. Source material: peripheral blood. These receptors all stem from a woman aged 55 to 70 with COVID-19, enrolled during active disease.

This chain links TRBV7-3 with TRBJ2-1; D unresolved. Germline V gives CDR1 SGHTA, CDR2 FQGTGA. Trimming removed 1 base from V and 9 bases from J, with 10 bases in between. This CDR3 comprises 13 residues. CDR3 sequence reads: CASSLRGKAEQFF. CDR3 bases: TGTGCCAGCAGCTTAAGAGGTAAAGCTGAGCAGTTCTTC.

The V gene is TRBV27, the J gene TRBJ2-7; 11 bases align to TRBD2. Trimming removed 2 bases from V and 3 bases from J; junction bases left unmatched: 9. CDR3 length: 17 amino acids. Per germline, CDR1 MNHEY and CDR2 SMNVEV (reference sequence). CDR3 bases: TGTGCCAGCAGTTTAGGGATAGGGACTAGCGGAGGCTACGAGCAGTACTTC. It codes for CASSLGIGTSGGYEQYF.

The chain joins TRBV27 to TRBJ2-7, with 7 nucleotides matching TRBD1. Germline CDR1 MNHEY, CDR2 SMNVEV (reference sequence). The CDR3 extends over 14 amino acids. V trimming: 3 bases; J trimming: 5 bases; junction bases outside the gene matches: 7. CDR3 nucleotides: TGTGCCAGCAGTTTGCACAGGGGAGTCGACGAGCAGTACTTC. It yields the protein CASSLHRGVDEQYF.

The chain carries TRBV4-2 and TRBJ1-6; D is perhaps TRBD1 (5 bases). The CDR3 sequence is 15 residues long. Germline CDR1 is LGHNA and CDR2 is YNFKEQ. V dropped 3 bases and J dropped 7 bases, with 13 bases sitting between them. The CDR3 loop reads CASSQGDRRNSPLHF. Written as DNA, the CDR3 is TGTGCCAGCAGCCAGGGCGACAGAAGGAATTCACCCCTCCACTTT.

This sequence joins TRBV29-1 and TRBJ1-2, with TRBD1 matching 7 bases. Germline values: CDR1 SQVTM, CDR2 ANQGSEA. This CDR3 region has 13 residues. V shed 4 bases, J shed 1 base, and the junction held 3 bases outside the gene matches. The chain's CDR3 is CSVAGGSNYGYTF. CDR3 in DNA: TGCAGCGTTGCAGGGGGTAGTAACTATGGCTACACCTTC.

For this clone: Other DNA variants within this sample encode the same CDR3. The V call is TRBV6-4, the J call TRBJ2-3, with TRBD2 matching over 12 bases. Germline CDR1 MRHNA, CDR2 SNTAGT. The CDR3 is 15 amino acids. With V trimmed by 4 bases and J by 1 base, 0 bases remained unmatched. Here the CDR3 reads CASSGTSGGTDTQYF. CDR3 nucleotide sequence: TGTGCCAGCAGTGGGACTAGCGGGGGCACAGATACGCAGTATTTT.

In its sample, this clone was seen once. The CDR3 DNA is TGTGCCAGCAGCTTTTTTAGCGGGGATAAAAACATTCAGTACTTC. Amino acid sequence: CASSFFSGDKNIQYF. J is TRBJ2-4 and V is TRBV7-2; 8 bases match TRBD2. CDR1 and CDR2 (germline): SGHTA, FQGNSA. The CDR3 sequence is 15 residues long. After removal of 3 bases from V and 4 bases from J, the junction contained 5 bases not matched to a gene.

The chain is built from TRBV6-5 and TRBJ1-6; D call uncertain. The germline V and J ends were trimmed by 2 bases and 10 bases, with 18 bases remaining between them. The CDR3 has 16 amino acids. Looked up from germline, CDR1 is MNHEY and CDR2 is SVGAGI. In DNA, the CDR3 is TGTGCCAGCAGTTACGACTTGCCGGACGGAGGCTCACCCCTCCACTTT. It encodes CASSYDLPDGGSPLHF.